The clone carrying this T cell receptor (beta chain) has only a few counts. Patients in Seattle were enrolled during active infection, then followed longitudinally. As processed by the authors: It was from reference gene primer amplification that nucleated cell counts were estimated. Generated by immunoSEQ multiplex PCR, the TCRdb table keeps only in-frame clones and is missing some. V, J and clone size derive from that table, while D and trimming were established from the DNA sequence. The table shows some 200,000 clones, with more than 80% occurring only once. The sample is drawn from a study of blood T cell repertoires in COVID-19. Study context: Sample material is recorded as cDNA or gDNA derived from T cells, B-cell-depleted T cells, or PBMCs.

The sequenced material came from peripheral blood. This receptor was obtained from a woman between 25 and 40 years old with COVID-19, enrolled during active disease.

The CDR3 sequence is CASSLGTVADLSGNTIYF. CDR3 nucleotide sequence: TGTGCCAGCAGCCTCGGGACAGTCGCTGACCTCTCTGGAAACACCATATATTTT. The chain carries TRBV7-8 and TRBJ1-3; 7 nucleotides line up with TRBD1. V shed 5 bases, J shed 0 bases, and the junction held 13 bases outside the gene matches. The CDR3 runs 18 residues. Germline V gene data show CDR1 as SGHVS and CDR2 as FQNEAQ.